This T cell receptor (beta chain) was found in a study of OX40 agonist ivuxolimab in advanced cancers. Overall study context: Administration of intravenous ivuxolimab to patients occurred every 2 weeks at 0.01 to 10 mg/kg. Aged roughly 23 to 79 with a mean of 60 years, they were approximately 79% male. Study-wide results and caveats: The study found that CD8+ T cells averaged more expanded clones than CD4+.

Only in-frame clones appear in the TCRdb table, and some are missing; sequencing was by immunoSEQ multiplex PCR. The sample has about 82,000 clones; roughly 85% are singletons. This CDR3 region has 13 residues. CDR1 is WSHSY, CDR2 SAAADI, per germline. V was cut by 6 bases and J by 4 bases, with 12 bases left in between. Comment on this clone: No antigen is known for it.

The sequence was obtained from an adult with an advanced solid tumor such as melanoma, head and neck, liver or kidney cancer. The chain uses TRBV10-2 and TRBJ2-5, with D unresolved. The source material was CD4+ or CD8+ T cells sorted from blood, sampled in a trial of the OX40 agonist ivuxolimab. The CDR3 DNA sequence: TGCGCCAGCAGGGTTCCCGATAGAGAGACCCAGTACTTC. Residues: CASRVPDRETQYF.